This is a list of T cell receptor beta chains from one sample in a study of blood T cell repertoires in COVID-19. Only in-frame clones appear in the TCRdb table, and some are missing; sequencing was by immunoSEQ multiplex PCR. This sample has 130,000 or so clones; around 87% occur once, and the top ten carry 2.5%. Specimen: peripheral blood. The receptors derive from a man aged 45-65 years with active COVID-19. Each CDR3 is given with its conserved first and last residue. Each record gives: J gene, D gene, clone size, V gene, CDR3 length, CDR3 DNA, CDR3 protein. D genes are given only for firm matches. Only some rows state a clone size, as once, few, many or a class for expanded clones.

TRBJ1-2,NA,NA,TRBV2,14,TGTGCCAGCTCAATTCTGGGGGCGGACTATGGCTACACCTTC,CASSILGADYGYTF
TRBJ2-1,TRBD2,NA,TRBV7-9,18,TGTGCCAGCAGCTTACCTCCTAGACTAGCGGGGGTCAGGGGTGAGCAGTTCTTC,CASSLPPRLAGVRGEQFF
TRBJ1-4,NA,NA,TRBV5-1,13,TGCGCCAGCAGCTCACACGGGGGTGAAAAACTGTTTTTT,CASSSHGGEKLFF
TRBJ1-2,NA,NA,TRBV6-5,14,TGTGCCAGCAGTTACTCGGGGAGGGACTATGGCTACACCTTC,CASSYSGRDYGYTF
TRBJ1-6,TRBD1,NA,TRBV14,16,TGTGCCAGCAGCCAAGTCCCGGGACAGGGGAATTCACCCCTCCACTTT,CASSQVPGQGNSPLHF
TRBJ2-2,TRBD1,NA,TRBV18,16,TGTGCCAGCTCACCACGACAGGGGGATAGCACCGGGGAGCTGTTTTTT,CASSPRQGDSTGELFF
TRBJ1-6,TRBD1,NA,TRBV5-1,17,TGCGCCAGCAGCTTGGGACAGGGAAGCTCCTATAATTCACCCCTCCACTTT,CASSLGQGSSYNSPLHF
TRBJ1-2,TRBD1,NA,TRBV18,14,TGTGCCAGCTCACCCCAGGGGACAGGGGGTGGCTACACCTTC,CASSPQGTGGGYTF
TRBJ2-1,TRBD2,few,TRBV5-1,16,TGCGCCAGCAGCTTGACTAGCGGGAGCTCCTACAATGAGCAGTTCTTC,CASSLTSGSSYNEQFF
TRBJ1-2,NA,NA,TRBV7-8,14,TGTGCCAGCAGCTTAGAGCACAGGTCCTATGGCTACACCTTC,CASSLEHRSYGYTF
TRBJ2-5,TRBD2,once,TRBV7-2,17,TGTGCCAGCAAACGGGCTAGCGGGGGGCCTTACCAAGAGACCCAGTACTTC,CASKRASGGPYQETQYF
TRBJ1-5,TRBD1,NA,TRBV23-1,16,TGCGCCAGCAGCCAGGGGGTGGGGCTTCAATATCAGCCCCAGCATTTT,CASSQGVGLQYQPQHF
TRBJ2-1,TRBD2,few,TRBV7-9,18,TGTGCCAGCAGTCCGCGGGCGGGGATCCAGCGGGGCTACAATGAGCAGTTCTTC,CASSPRAGIQRGYNEQFF
TRBJ2-4,TRBD2,few,TRBV12-5,14,TGTGCTAGTGGCCTGACTAGCGGGGCGAACATTCAGTACTTC,CASGLTSGANIQYF
TRBJ1-2,NA,NA,TRBV5-4,14,TGTGCCAGCAGCTTGGTTGGGGGGGACTATGGCTACACCTTC,CASSLVGGDYGYTF
TRBJ2-3,TRBD2,NA,TRBV3-1/TRBV3-2,16,TGTGCCAGCAGCCCCCAACTAGCGGGGACCACAGATACGCAGTATTTT,CASSPQLAGTTDTQYF
TRBJ2-3,NA,NA,TRBV9,15,TGTGCCAGCAGCGTAGGGGCAGGGGGGACAGATACGCAGTATTTT,CASSVGAGGTDTQYF
TRBJ1-2,NA,NA,TRBV21-1,14,NA,CASSKVGAGNGYTF
TRBJ1-5,TRBD1,NA,TRBV2,16,TGTGCCAGCAGTGCAGGACAGGGCAAGATCAATCAGCCCCAGCATTTT,CASSAGQGKINQPQHF
TRBJ1-1,NA,few,TRBV7-9,15,TGTGCCAGCAGCCGACGGCAGGGCGAAAACACTGAAGCTTTCTTT,CASSRRQGENTEAFF
TRBJ1-5,NA,NA,TRBV2,11,TGTGCCAGCAGTGGAGATCAGCCCCAGCATTTT,CASSGDQPQHF
TRBJ1-1,NA,NA,TRBV9,15,TGTGCCAGCAGCCCAGATCAGGGGCTCTACACTGAAGCTTTCTTT,CASSPDQGLYTEAFF
TRBJ2-1,NA,NA,TRBV10-3,13,TGTGCCATCAGTGAGATGAGGGACAATGAGCAGTTCTTC,CAISEMRDNEQFF
TRBJ2-7,TRBD1,NA,TRBV5-1,13,TGCGCCAGCAGCTTGACAGGGGCCCAGTTTCCGTACTTC,CASSLTGAQFPYF
TRBJ2-3,NA,NA,TRBV7-8,17,TGTGCCAGCAGCTCACGGATGCGGGGCGCCTGGGGAGATACGCAGTATTTT,CASSSRMRGAWGDTQYF
TRBJ2-3,NA,NA,TRBV7-2,12,TGTGCCAGCAGATACTCCGATGATACGCAGTATTTT,CASRYSDDTQYF
TRBJ2-2,TRBD2,NA,TRBV6-5,15,TGTGCCAGCAGTATTAGCGGGGCGGACACCGGGGAGCTGTTTTTT,CASSISGADTGELFF
TRBJ1-2,NA,NA,TRBV5-1,15,TGCGCCAGCAGCTTGGACGCCGGTTTTAACTATGGCTACACCTTC,CASSLDAGFNYGYTF
TRBJ1-6,NA,NA,TRBV7-9,15,TGTGCCAGCAGCTTAGGAGCTCTTCGGAATTCACCCCTCCACTTT,CASSLGALRNSPLHF
TRBJ1-2,NA,NA,TRBV30,12,TGTGCCTGGAGTGTAAACACCAATGGCTACACCTTC,CAWSVNTNGYTF
TRBJ2-1,NA,NA,TRBV5-1,15,TGCGCCAGCAGCTCGGACAGTTCCGTCTACAATGAGCAGTTCTTC,CASSSDSSVYNEQFF
TRBJ2-6,NA,NA,TRBV6-5,15,TGTGCCAGCTCGCTTCGTGGGCCTGGGGCCAACGTCCTGACTTTC,CASSLRGPGANVLTF
TRBJ2-1,NA,NA,TRBV3-1/TRBV3-2,17,TGTGCCAGCAGCCAACGAACCGGGACTCACAACTACAATGAGCAGTTCTTC,CASSQRTGTHNYNEQFF
TRBJ1-6,TRBD1,once,TRBV19,16,TGTGCCAGTAGTGGACAGGGGAGCTCCTATAATTCACCCCTCCACTTT,CASSGQGSSYNSPLHF
TRBJ1-4,TRBD1,once,TRBV5-6,16,TGTGCCAGCAGCAACCGGGACAGGGGGCGGGTTGAAAAACTGTTTTTT,CASSNRDRGRVEKLFF
TRBJ1-6,NA,NA,TRBV7-9,15,TGTGCCAGCAGCTTAGGAAGGACAGATAATTCACCCCTCCACTTT,CASSLGRTDNSPLHF
TRBJ2-7,TRBD1,NA,TRBV6-6,15,TGTGCCAGCGGGGATCCCGCGACAGGGCAGTACGAGCAGTACTTC,CASGDPATGQYEQYF
TRBJ2-7,NA,NA,TRBV5-5,15,TGTGCCAGCAGCTCCCAAGGGGGGGGCTCCTACGAGCAGTACTTC,CASSSQGGGSYEQYF
TRBJ1-1,TRBD1,NA,TRBV3-1/TRBV3-2,14,TGTGCCAGCAGCCACGGACAGGGGAACACTGAAGCTTTCTTT,CASSHGQGNTEAFF
TRBJ1-2,TRBD1,NA,TRBV29-1,13,TGCAGCGTTGTGGACAGGGGCGGGTATGGCTACACCTTC,CSVVDRGGYGYTF
TRBJ1-1,TRBD1,NA,TRBV2,14,TGTGCCAGCAGCGCCGAGACAGGGGCCACTGAAGCTTTCTTT,CASSAETGATEAFF
TRBJ2-7,TRBD1,NA,TRBV4-1,14,TGCGCCAGCAGCCACGGGGACAGCGCCTACGAGCAGTACTTC,CASSHGDSAYEQYF